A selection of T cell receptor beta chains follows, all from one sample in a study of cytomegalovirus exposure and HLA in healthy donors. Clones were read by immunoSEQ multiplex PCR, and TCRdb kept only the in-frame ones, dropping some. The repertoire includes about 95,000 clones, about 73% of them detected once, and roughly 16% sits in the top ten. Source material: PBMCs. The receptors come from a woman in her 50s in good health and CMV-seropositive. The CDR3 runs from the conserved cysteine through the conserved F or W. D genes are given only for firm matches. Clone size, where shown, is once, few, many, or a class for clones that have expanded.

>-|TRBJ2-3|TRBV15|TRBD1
TGTGCCACCAGCAGAAACAGGGGGCTCACAGATACGCAGTATTTT
CATSRNRGLTDTQYF
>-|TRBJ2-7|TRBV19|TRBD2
TGTGCCAGTAGCTGGGGGGGTATAGGTCGCGAGCAGTACTTC
CASSWGGIGREQYF
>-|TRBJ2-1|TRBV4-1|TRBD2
TGCGCCAGCAGTCGACTAGCGGGAGAAAGCTCCTACAATGAGCAGTTCTTC
CASSRLAGESSYNEQFF
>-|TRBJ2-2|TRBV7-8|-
TGTGCCAGCAGCTTAGGGGTTGGACTCCTTAGCAACGCCGGGGAGCTGTTTTTT
CASSLGVGLLSNAGELFF
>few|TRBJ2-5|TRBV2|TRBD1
TGTGCCAGCCGGACAGGCGTACAAGAGACCCAGTACTTC
CASRTGVQETQYF
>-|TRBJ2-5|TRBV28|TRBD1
TGTGCCAGCTGGGACAGGCCCGAGACCCAGTACTTC
CASWDRPETQYF
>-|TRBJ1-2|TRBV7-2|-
TGTGCCAGCAGCTTAGTGGGGAGGGGTGGCGGCTACACCTTC
CASSLVGRGGGYTF
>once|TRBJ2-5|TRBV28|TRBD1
TGTGCCAGCACCCTCAGGGGGTCAGAGACCCAGTACTTC
CASTLRGSETQYF
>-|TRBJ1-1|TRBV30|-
TGTGCCTGGAGGGGCAGGGGTAAAGCTTTCTTT
CAWRGRGKAFF
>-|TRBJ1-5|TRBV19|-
TGTGCCAGTAGTATATCATCCATTGGCAATCAGCCCCAGCATTTT
CASSISSIGNQPQHF
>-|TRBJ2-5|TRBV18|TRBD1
TGTGCCAGCTCACCACCGTTCGACAGGGGGCGAGAGACCCAGTACTTC
CASSPPFDRGRETQYF
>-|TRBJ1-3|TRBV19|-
TGTGCCAGTAGTGTCGACACGTCCTGGGGGGAAAACACCATATATTTT
CASSVDTSWGENTIYF
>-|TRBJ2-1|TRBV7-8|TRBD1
TGTGCCAGCAGCTCGGTCCCGGGACAGGTTCGGAGCTCCTACAATGAGCAGTTCTTC
CASSSVPGQVRSSYNEQFF
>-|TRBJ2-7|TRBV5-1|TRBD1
TGCGCCAGCAGCTCTGGACAGGGCCTAGGAGAGCAGTACTTC
CASSSGQGLGEQYF
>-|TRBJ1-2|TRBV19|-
TGTGCCTGTCAGGGCGGTAACTATGGCTACACCTTC
CACQGGNYGYTF
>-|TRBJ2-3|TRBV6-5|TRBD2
TGTGCCAGCAAAGCGGGAGGGGGCACAGATACGCAGTATTTT
CASKAGGGTDTQYF
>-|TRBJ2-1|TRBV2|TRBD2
TGTGCCAGCAGTGAAGCTGGGTTAGCGGGAGCCAATGAGCAGTTCTTC
CASSEAGLAGANEQFF
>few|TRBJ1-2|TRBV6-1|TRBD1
TGTGCCAGCAGGGCAGGGGGCGCGTCCTATGGCTACACCTTC
CASRAGGASYGYTF
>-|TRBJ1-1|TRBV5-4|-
TGTGCCAGCAGCTCAGGGTACACTGAAGCTTTCTTT
CASSSGYTEAFF
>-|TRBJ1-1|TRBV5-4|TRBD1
TGTGCCAGCAGCTTGGAGGACAGGGGTTACACTGAAGCTTTCTTT
CASSLEDRGYTEAFF
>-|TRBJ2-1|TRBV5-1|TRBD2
TGCGCCAGCAGCCCAACCCCTAGCGGGAGCTCCTACAATGAGCAGTTCTTC
CASSPTPSGSSYNEQFF
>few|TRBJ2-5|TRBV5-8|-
TGTGCCAGCGTGGTAGGGGTCAGTCGAGAGACCCAGTACTTC
CASVVGVSRETQYF
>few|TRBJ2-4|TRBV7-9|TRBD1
TGTGCCAGCAGCTTAGCGAGTTTAAGGGGGCGGGCCAAAAACATTCAGTACTTC
CASSLASLRGRAKNIQYF
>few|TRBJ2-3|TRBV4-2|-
TGTGCCAGCAGCCAAGAGCTAGCCCCCCGCACAGATACGCAGTATTTT
CASSQELAPRTDTQYF
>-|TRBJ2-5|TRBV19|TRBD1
TGTGCCAGTAGTAGACAGGGGGGAGAGACCCAGTACTTC
CASSRQGGETQYF
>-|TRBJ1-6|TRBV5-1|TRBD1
TGCGCCAGCAGCGCGGACAGGGGTAATTCACCCCTCCACTTT
CASSADRGNSPLHF
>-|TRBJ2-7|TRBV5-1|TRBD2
TGCGCCAGCAGCACTAGCGGGATTCCCTACGAGCAGTACTTC
CASSTSGIPYEQYF
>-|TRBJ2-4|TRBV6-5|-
TGTGCCAGCACGGGGTCTGCGGGATACAAAAACATTCAGTACTTC
CASTGSAGYKNIQYF
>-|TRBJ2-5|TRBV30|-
TGTGCCTGGAGTGTTTCCTACGGGCAGTACTTC
CAWSVSYGQYF
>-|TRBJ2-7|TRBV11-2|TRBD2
TGTGCCACCCACGGACTAGCGGGAGCGGCCAGGGAGCAGTACTTC
CATHGLAGAAREQYF
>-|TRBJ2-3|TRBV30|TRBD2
TGTGCCTGGAGGGTAGCGGGAGGCGAAGATACGCAGTATTTT
CAWRVAGGEDTQYF
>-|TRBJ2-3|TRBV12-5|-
TGTGCTAGTGGTTCCCCTCGGGCCGGGGTAGATACGCAGTATTTT
CASGSPRAGVDTQYF
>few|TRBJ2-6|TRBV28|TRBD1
TGTGCCAGCAGATCGGGCAGGGGGCTCTCTGGGGCCAACGTCCTGACTTTC
CASRSGRGLSGANVLTF
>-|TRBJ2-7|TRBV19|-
TGTGCCAGTAACGTCGCGGGACCCTCCTACGAGCAGTACTTC
CASNVAGPSYEQYF
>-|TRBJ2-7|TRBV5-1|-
TGCGCCAGCAGCCCGACAGGAGATACCTACGAGCAGTACTTC
CASSPTGDTYEQYF
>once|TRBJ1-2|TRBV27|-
TGTGCCAGCAGTTTGGCCTCGGCGGACTATGGCTACACCTTC
CASSLASADYGYTF
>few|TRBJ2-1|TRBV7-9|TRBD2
TGTGCCAGCAGCCCAGATGGCGGGAGCTCCTACAATGAGCAGTTCTTC
CASSPDGGSSYNEQFF
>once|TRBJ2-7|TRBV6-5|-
TGTGCCAGCACCAGGAAAGGGGAGGACGAGCAGTACTTC
CASTRKGEDEQYF
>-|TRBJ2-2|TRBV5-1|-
TGCGCCAGCAGCTTGTGGGCAACCGGGGAGCTGTTTTTT
CASSLWATGELFF
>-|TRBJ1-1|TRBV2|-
TGTGCCAGCAGAGCGGGGGGGTGGGAAGCTTTCTTT
CASRAGGWEAFF
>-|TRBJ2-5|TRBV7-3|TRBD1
TGTGCCAGCAGCCCCCAGACAGGGAACCAAGAGACCCAGTACTTC
CASSPQTGNQETQYF
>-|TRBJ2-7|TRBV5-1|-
TGCGCCAGCAGCCTCGGGATCCCGTCCGAGCAGTACTTC
CASSLGIPSEQYF
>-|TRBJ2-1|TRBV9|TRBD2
TGTGCCAGCAGCGCCGGACTAGCGGGAGACAATGAGCAGTTCTTC
CASSAGLAGDNEQFF
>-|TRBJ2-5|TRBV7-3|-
TGTGCCAGCAGCTTACAGGGCCCGGGTGGGACCCAGTACTTC
CASSLQGPGGTQYF
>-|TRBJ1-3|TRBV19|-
TGTGCCAGTAGTCTTTCTCCGAGCAACACCATATATTTT
CASSLSPSNTIYF
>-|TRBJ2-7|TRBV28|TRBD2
TGTGCCAGCAGACTCGTAGCGGGAGGGGGCTTACGACGACAGTACTTC
CASRLVAGGGLRRQYF
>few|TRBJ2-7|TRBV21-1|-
TGTGCCAGCAGCAAAGAAGCGGGGGGCGGGAGGTTCGCCTACGAGCAGTACTTC
CASSKEAGGGRFAYEQYF
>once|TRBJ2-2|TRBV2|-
TGTGCCAGCAGGGAGATCGGAAACACCGGGGAGCTGTTTTTT
CASREIGNTGELFF
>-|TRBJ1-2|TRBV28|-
TGTGCCACCAAGGCAGGGAACTATGGCTACACCTTC
CATKAGNYGYTF
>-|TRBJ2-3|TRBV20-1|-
TGCAGTGCTACTACTAGCAGTACGCAGTATTTT
CSATTSSTQYF
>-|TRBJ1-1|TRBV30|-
TGTGCCTGGAGTATATTTACCGGAATAGGGGGCACTGAAGCTTTCTTT
CAWSIFTGIGGTEAFF
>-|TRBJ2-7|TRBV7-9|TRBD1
TGTGCCAGCAGCCGGGACAGGGGGAACGAGCAGTACTTC
CASSRDRGNEQYF
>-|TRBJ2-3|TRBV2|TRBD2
TGTGCCAGCCAGCGGGAGTCCGCAGATACGCAGTATTTT
CASQRESADTQYF
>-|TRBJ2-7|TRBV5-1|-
TGCGCCAGCAGCTTCCGGACTCCTGAGGACGAGCAGTACTTC
CASSFRTPEDEQYF
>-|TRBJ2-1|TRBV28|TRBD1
TGTGCCAGCAGTTTATTACAGGGGGCGGACAATGAGCAGTTCTTC
CASSLLQGADNEQFF
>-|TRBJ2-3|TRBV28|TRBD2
TGTGCCAGCGATATCTCGACTAGCGCAAAGCAGTATTTT
CASDISTSAKQYF
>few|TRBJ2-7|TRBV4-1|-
TGCGCCAGCAGCTCAGGCCGGGGGAGCTCCTACGAGCAGTACTTC
CASSSGRGSSYEQYF
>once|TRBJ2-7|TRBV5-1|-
TGCGCCAGCAGCTTGGCCGGAGGGAAGGCCTACGAGCAGTACTTC
CASSLAGGKAYEQYF
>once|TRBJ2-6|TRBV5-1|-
TGCGCCAGCAGGAAGGGGGAGTCTGGGGCCAACGTCCTGACTTTC
CASRKGESGANVLTF
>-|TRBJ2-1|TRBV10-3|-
TGTGCCATCAGTGAGTCGCAGAACAATGAGCAGTTCTTC
CAISESQNNEQFF